This TCR beta chain was obtained from a study of blood T cell repertoires in COVID-19. Per the original data handling: Scientists estimated how many nucleated cells there were by amplifying reference gene primers. Some clones are missing from TCRdb's copy, which holds only in-frame ones; the method was immunoSEQ multiplex PCR. That table gives V, J and clone size, and the DNA gave D and trimming. The sample contains about 380,000 clones, around 87% of which appear only once. This CDR3 contains 14 residues. This clone was picked up many times. The age range of participants was about 18 to 95 years, with residence in about two dozen US areas. Assignments of participants to cohorts depended upon their own reported clinical history.

The source is a man aged 25-45 years who had recovered from COVID-19. The sequencing sample was made of PBMCs or T cells enriched from blood (not recorded which). V gene TRBV21-1 combines with J gene TRBJ1-2; the table gives TRBD1 as D, unverified against the DNA. TRBV21-1 corresponds to a pseudogene. CDR3 region: CASRSPGQGNGYTF. The CDR3, as DNA: TGTGCCAGCAGGTCCCCGGGACAGGGTAATGGCTACACCTTC.